This note documents a single T cell receptor (beta chain) sequence. What it binds is unknown. The V end was cut by 5 bases, the J end by 0 bases, with 14 bases between. This CDR3 comprises 15 residues. From germline, CDR1 is MRHNA and CDR2 SNTAGT. Donors in the study were healthy people who gave bone marrow. It was with 60 Vbeta and 13 Jbeta primers that the PCR ran. Using immunoSEQ multiplex PCR, the repertoire was profiled, and TCRdb retains in-frame clones only, with some absent. This sample has about 200,000 clones; 82% occur once, and the top ten carry roughly 0.098%. This sample was taken from a study of cytomegalovirus exposure and HLA in healthy donors. Study observations and caveats: Previous analysis showed most TCR beta V segments were productive about 90% or about 30% of the time.

The rearrangement uses TRBV6-4 and TRBJ2-7, with D maybe TRBD1 (5 bases). The TCR comes from a boy under 10 years old in good health and CMV-seronegative. Specimen: PBMCs. The chain's CDR3 is CASSTWVTASYEQYF. CDR3 coding DNA: TGTGCCAGCAGTACGTGGGTGACAGCCTCCTACGAGCAGTACTTC.